The entry below describes one TCR beta chain. These data come from a study of blood T cell repertoires in COVID-19. The overall study: Sites across the United States, Italy and Spain contributed samples from acute and convalescent COVID-19. From T cells, B-cell-depleted T cells, or PBMCs came the material, which was cDNA or gDNA.

Source study methods: Reference gene primer amplification in the assay estimated nucleated cell counts. The data were produced by immunoSEQ multiplex PCR, yet TCRdb's version contains in-frame clones alone and is incomplete. The V and J calls and clone size are taken from that table; D and trimming were inferred from the DNA. The data show some 250,000 clones, around nine tenths seen once. The sequence was collected from a woman between 35 and 50 years old who had recovered from COVID-19. Sequencing was performed on peripheral blood.

CDR3 sequence reads: CASSLMGRSGYGYTF. The CDR3 DNA reads as TGTGCCAGCAGCTTGATGGGCAGGTCCGGCTATGGCTACACCTTC. The chain links TRBV5-5 to TRBJ1-2; no clear D gene. Deletions cut 1 base from V and 4 bases from J, with 14 bases between. The CDR3 runs to 15 residues. The germline CDR1 and CDR2 sequences are SGHKS and YYEKEE (reference sequence).